The present T cell receptor (beta chain) was sequenced within a study of T cell repertoires in cytomegalovirus infection. Looking at the study overall: CMV infection together with matching HLA type was indicated by public TCR beta signatures. Overall study results and limits: Adding up the frequency of public TCR beta families identified people who carried CMV plus the relevant HLA.

A word on this clonotype: Its antigen is still unknown.

J was trimmed by 1 base and V by 6 bases; bases with no gene match: 6. This CDR3 region has 14 residues. TCRdb analysed the reads with MiXCR anew, one entry per CDR3 protein. The sample holds under 500,000 distinct CDR3 sequences, about 44% seen once. V gene TRBV12-3 or TRBV12-4 combines with J gene TRBJ2-7; 7 bases are shared with TRBD1. Sequences were derived from cultured PBMCs, sampled from culture after CMV antigen stimulation. The origin of this receptor is a human donor in good health (CMV status not recorded). Some clones in this sample may be carry-over from other donors' samples. CDR3 coding DNA: TGTGCCAGCAGATCCCACAGGGGATCCTACGAGCAGTACTTC. Amino acids: CASRSHRGSYEQYF.